The present T cell receptor (beta chain) was sequenced within a study of cytomegalovirus exposure and HLA in healthy donors. Findings and caveats of the study: Later analysis revealed greater clonal expansion in HLA-associated TCR beta chains than in equally common others. Presence/absence analyses treated sequencing depth as roughly uniform across donors. Later analysis identified several of the most significant clusters that appeared linked to common viral pathogens.

Points on this clone: Its antigen is unidentified.

60 Vbeta and 13 Jbeta primers were used in PCR. Method: immunoSEQ multiplex PCR; TCRdb's copy keeps in-frame clones and lacks some. The sample has roughly 140,000 clones, approximately 85% seen once. The sequenced sample consisted of PBMCs. The sequence was obtained from a man aged 50 or older in good health and CMV-seropositive.

The CDR3 nucleotides read TGTGCCAGTAGTGTCTGGCAGAGGGATCTAGGTGGCTACACCTTC. This encodes CASSVWQRDLGGYTF. The chain is built from TRBV19 and TRBJ1-2; D is unresolved. CDR1 and CDR2 (germline): LNHDA, SQIVND (reference sequence). V gave up 5 bases and J gave up 7 bases, with 20 bases separating them. The CDR3 has 15 amino acids.